This TCR beta chain came from a study of beta chain features in type 1 diabetes. Findings and caveats of the study: All four CD4+ subsets from Type 1 diabetes patients carried moderately but significantly shorter TCRB CDR3s. Type 1 diabetes patients showed fewer insertions and more deletions at VDJ junctions.

Of note for this clone: Its antigen remains unknown.

Every isolated RNA sample was fully reverse transcribed, so sequencing captured expressed TCRB transcripts. Here immunoSEQ multiplex PCR was the method, and the copy in TCRdb shows in-frame clones only, minus some. The sample holds under 450,000 clones, around 14% seen once. The J segment lost 5 bases and the V segment lost 4 bases, leaving 5 bases of the junction unmatched. Germline-derived CDR1 and CDR2 are LGHNT and FRNRAP. The CDR3 is made up of 15 amino acids. Sequencing was carried out using naive CD4+ T cells from blood. The chain uses TRBV12-5 and TRBJ2-5; 12 bases are shared with TRBD2. This TCR came from a man between 25 and 39 years old in good health. The CDR3 DNA reads TGTGCTAGTGGTTCTAGCGGGGGGGCCGCTGAGACCCAGTACTTC. Translating gives CASGSSGGAAETQYF.